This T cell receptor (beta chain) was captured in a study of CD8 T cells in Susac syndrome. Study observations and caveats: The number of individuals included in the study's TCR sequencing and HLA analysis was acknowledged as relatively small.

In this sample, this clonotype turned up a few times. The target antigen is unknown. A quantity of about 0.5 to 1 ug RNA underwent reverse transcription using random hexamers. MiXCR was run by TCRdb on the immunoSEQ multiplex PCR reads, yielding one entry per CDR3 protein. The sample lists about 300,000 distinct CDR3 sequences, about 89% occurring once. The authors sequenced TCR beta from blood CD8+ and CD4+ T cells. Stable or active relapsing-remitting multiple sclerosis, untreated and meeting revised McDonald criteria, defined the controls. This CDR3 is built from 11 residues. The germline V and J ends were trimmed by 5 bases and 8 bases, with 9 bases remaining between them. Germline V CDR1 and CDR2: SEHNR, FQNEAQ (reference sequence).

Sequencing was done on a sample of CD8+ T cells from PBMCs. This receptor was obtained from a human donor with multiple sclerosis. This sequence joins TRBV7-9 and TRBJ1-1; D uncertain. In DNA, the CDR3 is TGTGCCAGCAGCCGGGATAGAGAAGCTTTCTTT. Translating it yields CASSRDREAFF.